Shown below are 12 T cell receptor beta chains from a single sample sequenced in a study of cytomegalovirus exposure and HLA in healthy donors. The PCR contained 60 Vbeta and 13 Jbeta primers. Data came from immunoSEQ multiplex PCR; TCRdb stores just in-frame clones and leaves some out. The profile shows under 200,000 clones, approximately 78% of them singletons. Sequenced input: PBMCs. The source of these receptors is a woman in her 40s in good health and CMV-seronegative.

This clone has more than one count but fewer than ten. This chain joins TRBV5-1 and TRBJ2-7, with D tentatively TRBD1 (6 bases). Germline loops: CDR1 SGHRS, CDR2 YFSETQ. V lost 5 bases and J lost 0, with 15 bases in between. The CDR3 extends over 15 amino acids. The CDR3 protein is CASSSRGGYSYEQYF. CDR3 sequence (DNA): TGCGCCAGCAGTTCCCGAGGGGGATACTCCTACGAGCAGTACTTC.

The chain employs TRBV5-4 and TRBJ2-5; D is uncertain. The germline V gene encodes CDR1 SGHNT and CDR2 YYREEE (reference sequence). V was trimmed by 0 bases and J by 5 bases, leaving 11 bases between them. This CDR3 is 14 amino acids long. CDR3 sequence (DNA): TGTGCCAGCAGCTTGGGCGTAGCACTGGAGACCCAGTACTTC. Its protein is CASSLGVALETQYF.

The J gene is TRBJ2-3, the V gene TRBV29-1; 11 bases are shared with TRBD2. The CDR3 covers 15 residues. V lost 5 bases to trimming and J lost 0 bases; unmatched junction nucleotides: 4. In germline, CDR1 is SQVTM, CDR2 ANQGSEA. The CDR3: CSVHVAGGSTDTQYF. DNA of the CDR3: TGCAGCGTTCACGTAGCGGGGGGGAGCACAGATACGCAGTATTTT.

This clone occurred a few times. V is TRBV4-1 and J is TRBJ1-1, with TRBD1 identical over 8 bases. V dropped 2 bases and J dropped 11; count of bases not matched to a gene: 10. Looked up from germline, CDR1 is MGHRA and CDR2 is YSYEKL. The CDR3 loop spans 14 amino acids. CDR3 protein: CASSQRTGYGVAFF. CDR3 nucleotides: TGCGCCAGCAGCCAAAGGACAGGGTATGGTGTGGCTTTCTTT.

CDR3 bases: TGTGCCAGCAGCCAAGGTCCGGGCTACAATGAGCAGTTCTTC. Its translation: CASSQGPGYNEQFF. The chain couples TRBV9 to TRBJ2-1; D call uncertain. Germline loops: CDR1 SGDLS, CDR2 YYNGEE. The CDR3 is made up of 14 amino acids. Deletions cut 4 bases from V and 3 bases from J, with 11 bases between.

The chain combines TRBV10-3 with TRBJ1-5; TRBD1 matches at 7 bases. The CDR3 has 19 residues. After removal of 4 bases from V and 0 bases from J, the junction contained 15 bases not matched to a gene. Germline V gives CDR1 ENHRY, CDR2 SYGVKD. The DNA of the CDR3 is TGTGCCATCAGTGGAGGCCCCCGGGACAGTGTCTATAGCAATCAGCCCCAGCATTTT. Protein product: CAISGGPRDSVYSNQPQHF.

This chain links TRBV4-1 with TRBJ2-1; 11 positions agree with TRBD1. V was pared by 3 bases and J by 1 base, with 5 bases of the junction left unmatched. This CDR3 contains 17 residues. From germline, CDR1 is MGHRA and CDR2 YSYEKL. This chain's CDR3 is CASSQWTGGFSYNEQFF. The CDR3 DNA sequence: TGCGCCAGCAGCCAGTGGACAGGGGGCTTTTCCTACAATGAGCAGTTCTTC.

The chain combines TRBV5-4 with TRBJ1-6, with 8 bases that match TRBD1. V lost 6 bases and J lost 9; bases outside the gene matches: 11. The CDR3 is 15 amino acids. Germline CDR1 reads SGHNT; CDR2 reads YYREEE (reference sequence). The CDR3 region has the DNA TGTGCCAGCATTCCCCGGACAGGGAAGGGTTCACCCCTCCACTTT. Protein product: CASIPRTGKGSPLHF. Full variable domain (remainder filled in from reference TRBV5-4 and TRBJ1-6): ETGVTQSPTHLIKTRGQQVTLRCSSQSGHNTVSWYQQALGQGPQFIFQYYREEENGRGNFPPRFSGLQFPNYSSELNVNALELDDSALYLCASIPRTGKGSPLHFGNGTRLTVT.

The J gene is TRBJ1-5, the V gene TRBV19; D not certain. V was clipped by 4 bases and J by 1 base, with 17 bases between them. The germline V gene encodes CDR1 LNHDA and CDR2 SQIVND (reference sequence). The CDR3 spans 17 residues. In DNA, the CDR3 is TGTGCCAGTAGTAAGCCCGCCCGGGTCCTGAGCAATCAGCCCCAGCATTTT. Amino acids: CASSKPARVLSNQPQHF. Full variable domain (outside the CDR3, taken from reference TRBV19 and TRBJ1-5): DGGITQSPKYLFRKEGQNVTLSCEQNLNHDAMYWYRQDPGQGLRLIYYSQIVNDFQKGDIAEGYSVSREKKESFPLTVTSAQKNPTAFYLCASSKPARVLSNQPQHFGDGTRLSIL.

The rearrangement joins TRBV6-5 to TRBJ1-2; no clear D. CDR3 length equals 13 residues. Between the trimmed V and J ends, which lost 7 bases and 10 bases, there was a span of 19 bases. Germline CDR1 MNHEY, CDR2 SVGAGI. CDR3 sequence: CASTKKLRSHYTF. CDR3 in DNA: TGTGCCAGCACTAAAAAGCTCCGCTCTCACTACACCTTC.

The gene calls are TRBV11-2 and TRBJ2-5, with D possibly matching TRBD2 (7 bases). The V gene lost 1 base and the J gene lost 5 bases, with 14 bases spanning the gap. This CDR3 region has 15 residues. CDR1 and CDR2 (germline): SGHAT, FQNNGV. CDR3 protein: CASSLVRGAGETQYF. The CDR3 bases are TGTGCCAGCAGCTTAGTCCGGGGGGCGGGGGAGACCCAGTACTTC.

The genes are TRBV11-2 and TRBJ2-3, with 11 bases aligning to TRBD2. V dropped 5 bases and J dropped 5; count of bases not matched to a gene: 12. The length of the CDR3 is 17 residues. Germline V gene lookup returns CDR1 SGHAT and CDR2 FQNNGV. DNA for the CDR3: TGTGCCAGCAGCCCGCACCTAGCGGGGGGCGGGGAAGATACGCAGTATTTT. Its translation: CASSPHLAGGGEDTQYF.